Listed here are 20 T cell receptor beta chains from one sample, sequenced in a study of T-cell reconstitution after alpha-beta-depleted transplantation in children. Preparation of the TCRbeta library involved a method that used unique molecular identifiers. MiXCR was run by TCRdb on the PCR reads, yielding one entry per CDR3 protein. Of more than 40,000 distinct CDR3 sequences in the sample, around half are singletons; the top ten hold roughly two fifths. The material was peripheral blood, obtained before TCRalphabeta/CD19-depleted stem cell transplant. The receptors come from a boy under three years old with SCID, due to receive a stem cell transplant.

The genes are TRBV7-2 and TRBJ1-2, with D unresolved. From germline, CDR1 is SGHTA and CDR2 FQGNSA. The V and J ends lost 1 base and 3 bases respectively, with 6 bases between them. The CDR3 is 13 residues long. CDR3 sequence: CASSLVDHYGYTF. The DNA for the CDR3 is TGTGCCAGCAGCTTAGTGGATCACTATGGCTACACCTTC.

The V gene is TRBV6-5, the J gene TRBJ2-1, with TRBD1 matching 9 bases. After removal of 8 bases from V and 4 bases from J, the junction contained 9 bases not matched to a gene. The length of the CDR3 is 15 residues. The germline V gene encodes CDR1 MNHEY and CDR2 SVGAGI. Written as DNA, the CDR3 is TGTGCCAGCCGTTCGTGGGACAGGGCTTACAATGAGCAGTTCTTC. It encodes CASRSWDRAYNEQFF.

This clonotype was seen a few times. CDR3 nucleotide sequence: TGTGCCAGCAGCCACACCGGGACAGGTTACGAGCAGTACTTC. It is translated as CASSHTGTGYEQYF. This chain joins TRBV6-1 and TRBJ2-7, with 8 bases identical to TRBD1. Trimming at V came to 6 bases and at J to 4 bases, leaving 8 bases not matched to a gene. Germline V lookup: CDR1 MNHNS, CDR2 SASEGT. The CDR3 contains 14 residues.

The V and J genes are TRBV6-2 or TRBV6-3 and TRBJ1-1; D gene uncertain. The CDR3 sequence is 12 residues long. V dropped 6 bases and J dropped 8 bases, with 13 bases sitting between them. From germline, CDR1 is MNHEY and CDR2 SVGEGT. The CDR3 is CASSPSWIEAFF. The DNA for the CDR3 is TGTGCCAGCAGCCCCTCGTGGATAGAAGCTTTCTTT.

This clonotype was seen a handful of times. This chain joins TRBV10-3 and TRBJ2-7, with TRBD2 matching 10 bases. Germline CDR1 reads ENHRY; CDR2 reads SYGVKD. The CDR3 extends over 16 amino acids. Trimming removed 4 bases from V and 2 bases from J; junction bases left unmatched: 8. The CDR3 DNA is TGTGCCATCAGTGGAACTAGCGGGGCGAGAACCTACGAGCAGTACTTC. Its protein is CAISGTSGARTYEQYF.

The chain recombines TRBV29-1 with TRBJ2-1; 7 nucleotides line up with TRBD1. V was pared by 3 bases and J by 3 bases, with 5 bases of the junction left unmatched. Germline V lookup: CDR1 SQVTM, CDR2 ANQGSEA. The CDR3 consists of 14 residues. The CDR3 DNA reads as TGCAGCGTTGACACGACAGGGAGCTACAATGAGCAGTTCTTC. It specifies CSVDTTGSYNEQFF.

This clonotype was counted a few times. The chain links TRBV6-5 to TRBJ2-1; D may match TRBD1 or TRBD2 (5 bases each). Looked up from germline, CDR1 is MNHEY and CDR2 is SVGAGI. The V and J ends lost 6 bases and 9 bases respectively, with 15 bases between them. The length of the CDR3 is 13 residues. The CDR3 nucleotides read TGTGCCAGCAGCATCGGGGACCGAGGTGAGCAGTTCTTC. Its translation is CASSIGDRGEQFF.

This sequence joins TRBV4-2 and TRBJ2-7; D is perhaps TRBD1 or TRBD2 (6 bases each). The CDR3 runs to 15 residues. Germline lookup yields CDR1 LGHNA and CDR2 YNFKEQ. Trimming removed 2 bases at V and 0 bases at J, with 11 bases between. CDR3 amino acids: CASSQNGGHSYEQYF. The CDR3 DNA sequence: TGTGCCAGCAGCCAAAACGGGGGCCACTCCTACGAGCAGTACTTC.

This chain connects TRBV19 to TRBJ2-7, with D tentatively TRBD2 (6 bases). V gave up 3 bases and J gave up 0 bases, with 9 bases separating them. Germline V CDR1 and CDR2: LNHDA, SQIVND (reference sequence). The CDR3 covers 14 residues. This CDR3 reads CASSITGGSYEQYF. The CDR3 nucleotides read TGTGCCAGTAGTATTACCGGGGGCTCCTACGAGCAGTACTTC.

The rearrangement joins TRBV20-1 to TRBJ2-2; 11 positions match TRBD2. Per the germline V gene, CDR1 is DFQATT and CDR2 is SNEGSKA (reference sequence). CDR3 length equals 16 residues. Trimming at V came to 1 base and at J to 6 bases, leaving 7 bases not matched to a gene. The CDR3 region has the DNA TGCAGTGCTAGAGGCCCGGGACTAGCGGCGTCCGGGGAGCTGTTTTTT. This sequence encodes CSARGPGLAASGELFF.

The chain joins TRBV20-1 to TRBJ2-3; D gene ambiguous. The CDR3 runs 12 residues. With 1 base removed from V and 5 bases from J, the gap between germline ends came to 7 bases. Germline values: CDR1 DFQATT, CDR2 SNEGSKA (reference sequence). The CDR3: CSARATEDTQYF. As DNA, the CDR3 is TGCAGTGCTAGAGCGACGGAAGATACGCAGTATTTT.

J is TRBJ1-1 and V is TRBV5-1; 9 nucleotides align to TRBD1. J lost 4 bases, V lost 0 bases, and 4 bases had no gene match. Germline CDR1 and CDR2: SGHRS and YFSETQ. The CDR3 totals 15 residues. CDR3 residues: CASSLERTGVTEAFF. In DNA, the CDR3 is TGCGCCAGCAGCTTGGAGAGGACAGGGGTCACTGAAGCTTTCTTT.

There are many counts of this clonotype. CDR3 in amino acids: CASSSGLISNQPQHF. CDR3 nucleotide sequence: TGTGCCAGCAGTTCGGGGTTAATTAGCAATCAGCCCCAGCATTTT. The chain joins TRBV12-3 or TRBV12-4 to TRBJ1-5; D remains unclear. V was pared by 4 bases and J by 0 bases, with 10 bases between. The CDR3 is made up of 15 amino acids.

There are a few counts of this clonotype. The chain is built from TRBV12-5 and TRBJ2-7; TRBD1 is a possible D gene (6 bases). V was trimmed by 3 bases and J by 7 bases, leaving 10 bases between them. The germline V gene encodes CDR1 LGHNT and CDR2 FRNRAP. CDR3 length: 12 amino acids. The CDR3 reads CASGFSGEEQYF. CDR3 coding DNA: TGTGCTAGTGGTTTCTCAGGGGAGGAGCAGTACTTC.

The genes are TRBV12-3 or TRBV12-4 and TRBJ2-2; D call uncertain. The CDR3 length is 15 residues. V lost 7 bases, J lost 5 bases, and 17 bases lay in between. CDR3 amino acids: CASTEDHPRTGELFF. DNA for the CDR3: TGTGCCAGCACTGAGGACCACCCGAGGACCGGGGAGCTGTTTTTT.

In its sample, this clonotype was seen a few times. The chain couples TRBV5-1 to TRBJ2-7; no definite D call. The V end lost 2 bases, the J end lost 3 bases, and 9 bases lay between the germline ends. Looked up from germline, CDR1 is SGHRS and CDR2 is YFSETQ. CDR3 length equals 13 residues. The CDR3 here is CASSLDNRYEQYF. CDR3 DNA sequence: TGCGCCAGCAGCTTAGACAACCGCTACGAGCAGTACTTC.

J is TRBJ1-1 and V is TRBV4-3; 7 positions agree with TRBD1. The trim removed 4 bases at V and 4 bases at J, leaving 3 bases unmatched. From germline, CDR1 is LGHNA and CDR2 YSLEER. CDR3 length: 13 amino acids. The CDR3 DNA follows: TGCGCCAGCAGCCTAACAGGGGCCACTGAAGCTTTCTTT. This gives the protein CASSLTGATEAFF.

The rearrangement uses TRBV20-1 and TRBJ2-3, with 9 nucleotides matching TRBD2. V shed 2 bases and J 0 bases; nucleotides not matched to a gene: 6. Germline V lookup: CDR1 DFQATT, CDR2 SNEGSKA (reference sequence). The CDR3 contains 16 residues. CDR3 residues: CSARPTSGPSTDTQYF. The CDR3 DNA follows: TGCAGTGCTAGACCAACTAGCGGGCCAAGCACAGATACGCAGTATTTT.

The chain has TRBV7-9 and TRBJ1-2, with 8 bases aligning to TRBD1. Germline loops: CDR1 SEHNR, CDR2 FQNEAQ (reference sequence). The CDR3 totals 14 residues. V was clipped by 3 bases and J by 4 bases; unmatched bases: 4. The CDR3 coding sequence is TGTGCCAGCAGCTTTCAGGGGGCGGCCTATGGCTACACCTTC. Amino acid sequence: CASSFQGAAYGYTF. Full variable domain (outside the CDR3, taken from reference TRBV7-9 and TRBJ1-2): DTGVSQNPRHKITKRGQNVTFRCDPISEHNRLYWYRQTLGQGPEFLTYFQNEAQLEKSRLLSDRFSAERPKGSFSTLEIQRTEQGDSAMYLCASSFQGAAYGYTFGSGTRLTVV.

This chain joins TRBV2 and TRBJ1-5, with 9 positions matching TRBD1. The CDR3 sequence is 15 residues long. Germline V CDR1 and CDR2: SNHLY, FYNNEI. V lost 7 bases to trimming and J lost 3 bases; unmatched junction nucleotides: 7. This chain's CDR3 is CASTVDRGYNQPQHF. In DNA, the CDR3 is TGTGCCAGCACTGTGGACAGGGGTTACAATCAGCCCCAGCATTTT.